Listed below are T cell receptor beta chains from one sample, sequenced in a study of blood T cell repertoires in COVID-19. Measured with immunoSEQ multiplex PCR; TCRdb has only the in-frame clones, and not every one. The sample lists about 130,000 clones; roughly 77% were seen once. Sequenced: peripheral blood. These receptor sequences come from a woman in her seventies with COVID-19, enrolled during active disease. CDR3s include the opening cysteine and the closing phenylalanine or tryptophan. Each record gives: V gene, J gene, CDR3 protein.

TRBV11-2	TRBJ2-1	CASSLDQGSYNEQFF
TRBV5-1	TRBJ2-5	CASSLGATGGRETQYF
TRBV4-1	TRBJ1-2	CASSPGQGANIYGYTF
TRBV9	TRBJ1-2	CASSPLGTDYGYTF
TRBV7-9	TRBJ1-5	CASSPLGGVNQPQHF
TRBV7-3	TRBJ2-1	CASSLNPRVNEQFF
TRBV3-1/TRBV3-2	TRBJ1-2	CASSQDSEQGANGYTF
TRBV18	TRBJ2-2	CASSPRQMSADTGELFF
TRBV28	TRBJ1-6	CASSLIGGDSPLHF
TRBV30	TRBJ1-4	CAWARGGTGVGKLFF
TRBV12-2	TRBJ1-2	CASRTPPPAGTGGANYGYTF
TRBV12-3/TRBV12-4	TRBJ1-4	CASSETPGQGVFF
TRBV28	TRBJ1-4	CASSSFGDATNEKLFF
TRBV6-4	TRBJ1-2	CASSSGVNYGYTF
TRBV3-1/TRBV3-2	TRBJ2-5	CASSQDPAGKQETQYF
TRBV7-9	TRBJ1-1	CASSLQGGTEAFF
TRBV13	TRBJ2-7	CASSFAQGNEQYF
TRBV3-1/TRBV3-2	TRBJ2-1	CASSSYAGNEQFF
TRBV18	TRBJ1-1	CASSPRPLRQGQAFF
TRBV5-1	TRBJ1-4	CASSVTGANEKLFF
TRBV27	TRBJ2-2	CASSTTGTSTWNTGELFF
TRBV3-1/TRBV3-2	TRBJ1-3	CASSPPGQVYSGNTIYF